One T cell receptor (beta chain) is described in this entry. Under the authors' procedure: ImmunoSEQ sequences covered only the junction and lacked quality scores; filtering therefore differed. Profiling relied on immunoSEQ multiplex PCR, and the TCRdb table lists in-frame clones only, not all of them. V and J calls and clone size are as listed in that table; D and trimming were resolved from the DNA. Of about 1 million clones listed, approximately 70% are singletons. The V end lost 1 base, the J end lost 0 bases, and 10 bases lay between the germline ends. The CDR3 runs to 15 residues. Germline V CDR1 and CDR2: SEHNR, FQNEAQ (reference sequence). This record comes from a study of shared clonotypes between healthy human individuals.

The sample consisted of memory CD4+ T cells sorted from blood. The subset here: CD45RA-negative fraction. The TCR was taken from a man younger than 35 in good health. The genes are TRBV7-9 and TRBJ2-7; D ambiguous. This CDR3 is CASSLDGSSSYEQYF. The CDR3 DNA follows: TGTGCCAGCAGCTTAGACGGGTCTAGCTCCTACGAGCAGTACTTC.